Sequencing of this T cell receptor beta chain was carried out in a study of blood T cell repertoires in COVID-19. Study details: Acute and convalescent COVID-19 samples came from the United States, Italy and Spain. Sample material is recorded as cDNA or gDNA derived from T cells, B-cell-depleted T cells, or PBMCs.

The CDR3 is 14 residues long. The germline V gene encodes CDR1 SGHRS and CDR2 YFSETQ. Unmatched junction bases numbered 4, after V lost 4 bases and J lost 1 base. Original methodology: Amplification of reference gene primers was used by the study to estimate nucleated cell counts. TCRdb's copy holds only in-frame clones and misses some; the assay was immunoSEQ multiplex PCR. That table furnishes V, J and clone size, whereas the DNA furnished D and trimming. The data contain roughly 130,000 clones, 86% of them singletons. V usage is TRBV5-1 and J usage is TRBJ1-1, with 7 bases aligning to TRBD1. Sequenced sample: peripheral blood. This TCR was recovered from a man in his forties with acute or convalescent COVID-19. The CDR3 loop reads CASSVGQENTEAFF. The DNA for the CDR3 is TGCGCCAGCAGCGTCGGACAGGAGAACACTGAAGCTTTCTTT.